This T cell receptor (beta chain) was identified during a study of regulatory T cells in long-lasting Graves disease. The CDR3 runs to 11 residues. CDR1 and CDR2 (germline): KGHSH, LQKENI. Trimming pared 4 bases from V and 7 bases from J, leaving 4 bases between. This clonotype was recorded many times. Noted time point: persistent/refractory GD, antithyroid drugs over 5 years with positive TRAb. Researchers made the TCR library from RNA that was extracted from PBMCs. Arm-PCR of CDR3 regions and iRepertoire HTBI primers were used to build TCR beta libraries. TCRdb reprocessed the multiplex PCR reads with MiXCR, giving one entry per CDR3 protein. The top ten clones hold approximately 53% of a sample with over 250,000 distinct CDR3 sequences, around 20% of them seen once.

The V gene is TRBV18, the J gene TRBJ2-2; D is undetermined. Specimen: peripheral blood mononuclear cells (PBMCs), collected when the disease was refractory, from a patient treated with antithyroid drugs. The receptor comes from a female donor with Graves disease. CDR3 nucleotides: TGTGCCAGCTCACGAGGCGGGGAGCTGTTTTTT. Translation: CASSRGGELFF.